This T cell receptor (beta chain) emerged from a study of T cells after yellow fever vaccination. Study-wide background: Fractions with few cells were prepared using SMART-Seq v4 Ultra Low Input.

In making TCR cDNA, 5'RACE template switching added a universal primer site and UMIs to it. MiXCR was run by TCRdb on the 5' RACE reads, yielding one entry per CDR3 protein. This table holds some 420,000 distinct CDR3 sequences, roughly a sixth found once. A few counts support this clonotype. The antigen is unknown. The study, taken as a whole, reports: It was a small share of clonotypes that appeared in both CD4 and CD8 compartments.

Germline assignment: CDR1 SEHNR and CDR2 FQNEAQ (reference sequence). The CDR3 sequence is 18 residues long. Losses at the gene ends were 4 bases for V and 2 bases for J; bases not matched to a gene: 13. Specimen: PBMCs, collected before the yellow fever booster vaccination. This clonotype originated in a man younger than 35 who received the YFV17D yellow fever vaccine. The rearrangement links TRBV7-9 to TRBJ2-3; 9 nucleotides agree with TRBD2. The chain's CDR3 is CASSSPSLAGAYTDTQYF. CDR3 DNA: TGTGCCAGCAGCTCCCCCTCTTTAGCGGGGGCCTACACAGATACGCAGTATTTT. Using reference TRBV7-9 and TRBJ2-3 for the parts outside the CDR3, the full variable domain is DTGVSQNPRHKITKRGQNVTFRCDPISEHNRLYWYRQTLGQGPEFLTYFQNEAQLEKSRLLSDRFSAERPKGSFSTLEIQRTEQGDSAMYLCASSSPSLAGAYTDTQYFGPGTRLTVL.